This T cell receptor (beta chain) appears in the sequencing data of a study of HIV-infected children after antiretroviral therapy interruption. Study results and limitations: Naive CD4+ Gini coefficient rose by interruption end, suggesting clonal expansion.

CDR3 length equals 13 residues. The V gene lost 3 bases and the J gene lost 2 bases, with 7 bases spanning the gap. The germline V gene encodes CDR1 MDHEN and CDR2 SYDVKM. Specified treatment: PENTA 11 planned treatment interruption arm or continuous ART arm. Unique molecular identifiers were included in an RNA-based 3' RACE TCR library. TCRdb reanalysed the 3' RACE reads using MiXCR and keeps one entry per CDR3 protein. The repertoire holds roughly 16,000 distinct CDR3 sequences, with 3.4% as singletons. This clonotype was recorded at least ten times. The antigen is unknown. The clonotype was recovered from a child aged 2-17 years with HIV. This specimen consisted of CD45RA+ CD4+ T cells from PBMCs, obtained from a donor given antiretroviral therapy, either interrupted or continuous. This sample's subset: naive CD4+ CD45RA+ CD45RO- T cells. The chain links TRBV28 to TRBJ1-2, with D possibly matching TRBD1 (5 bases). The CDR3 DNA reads TGTGCCAGCAGTTTCGGGGGGAACTATGGCTACACCTTC. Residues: CASSFGGNYGYTF.